This paragraph reports one TCR beta chain. This clone was seen a handful of times. No cognate antigen has been identified for it. Per-nucleotide qualities are absent, and no much larger clonotype sits a single base away. Reading the germline V gene gives CDR1 WSHSY and CDR2 SAAADI. V is cut by 8 bases and J by 11 bases, and the space between the germline ends is 18 bases. From cysteine to phenylalanine, the CDR3 is 12 amino acids long. Only the CDR3 DNA is retained, 36 bases long and in frame from the first base. The immunoSEQ Assay, a bias-controlled multiplex PCR, was used to amplify TCRbeta CDR3 regions from genomic DNA. In the original analysis: Nucleated cell counts per sample were estimated from amplification of reference gene primers within the assay. Sequence reads were collapsed and filtered to measure the absolute abundance of every unique TCRbeta CDR3 rearrangement. For each sample, productive Simpson clonality was calculated as the square root of Simpson's diversity index over productive rearrangements. TCRdb re-hosts the immuneACCESS table, in-frame sequences only. Its copies lack some clones; in the studies checked, an unresolved V gene accounts for under half of them, and the cause for the rest is not known. From that table come the V and J calls and clone size; the DNA was used to work out D and trimming. The sample table holds about 160,000 clones, of which less than 85% were seen once. The ten largest clones add up to 6.5% to 9% of the sample.

One collaborating source in Seattle enrolled patients while the patients were actively infected and followed the patients over time throughout the course of disease. Each collaborating institution followed its own protocols to collect whole blood in K2EDTA tubes. Collaborator samples were shipped for TCRbeta analysis as frozen whole blood, isolated PBMCs, or DNA extracted from either sample type. These data originate in a study of blood T cell repertoires in COVID-19 (dated by TCRdb to 2020 to 2021). About the investigation overall: Samples covering the acute and convalescent phases of COVID-19 were provided by collaborators in the United States, Italy and Spain. The material from the prospective study consisted of cDNA or gDNA derived from T cells, B-cell-depleted T cells, or PBMCs. Deeply sampled blood TCRbeta repertoires from subjects exposed to, actively infected with, or recovered from COVID-19 were included in the dataset. The repertoires were released in a freely available public database intended as a resource for research on the immune response to SARS-CoV-2. The samples were drawn from the first 160 participants of the ongoing ImmuneRACE study and from about 1,200 subjects provided by 6 global collaborators. Sample metadata almost always included a de-identified subject ID, COVID-19 status, age in years and sex. Where available, HLA class I and class II types were obtained from metadata supplied by the sample provider rather than from assay-based typing. Broad study findings and their caveats: The quantity of clinical and demographic metadata differed by source and by participant and was supplied without curation.

Rearrangement joined TRBV10-2 to TRBJ1-2, with no D gene named confidently. This clonotype was obtained from a woman aged 40 to 50 with COVID-19, enrolled during active disease. Specimen: peripheral blood. The DNA is TGCGCCAGCTCACCGGGAGAGAGCTTTTACACCTTC. Its coded protein is CASSPGESFYTF.